These 3 T cell receptor beta chains were sequenced from one sample in a study of blood T cell repertoires in COVID-19. Assay: immunoSEQ multiplex PCR; the TCRdb copy retains only in-frame clones and omits some. The table lists over 60,000 clones, approximately 86% of them singletons. The specimen sequenced was peripheral blood. Every receptor here comes from a man between 40 and 49 years old with acute or convalescent COVID-19.

This rearrangement joins TRBV5-1 to TRBJ2-3, with a tentative D call TRBD1 (6 bases). Germline V gene sequence: CDR1 SGHRS, CDR2 YFSETQ. The CDR3 sequence is 17 residues long. Trimming pared 6 bases from V and 3 bases from J, leaving 23 bases between. The CDR3 spells CASTSSQGARGTDTQYF. The CDR3 DNA reads TGCGCCAGCACCTCTTCGCAGGGCGCGAGGGGGACAGATACGCAGTATTTT.

V usage is TRBV7-2 and J usage is TRBJ1-2, with 9 positions matching TRBD1. The trim removed 4 bases at V and 1 base at J, leaving 13 bases unmatched. This CDR3 has 18 residues. The germline V gene encodes CDR1 SGHTA and CDR2 FQGNSA. The CDR3 loop reads CASSSNRDRVFGNYGYTF. The DNA of the CDR3 is TGTGCCAGCAGCTCAAACCGGGACAGGGTGTTTGGTAACTATGGCTACACCTTC.

The V and J genes are TRBV28 and TRBJ1-6; no clear D. V was shortened by 6 bases and J by 9 bases, with 18 bases between the two germline ends. The germline V gene has CDR1 MDHEN and CDR2 SYDVKM. The CDR3 runs to 15 residues. CDR3 DNA sequence: TGTGCCAGCAGCTGGCGCGGTGCCCGGGGTTCACCCCTCCACTTT. The encoded protein is CASSWRGARGSPLHF.